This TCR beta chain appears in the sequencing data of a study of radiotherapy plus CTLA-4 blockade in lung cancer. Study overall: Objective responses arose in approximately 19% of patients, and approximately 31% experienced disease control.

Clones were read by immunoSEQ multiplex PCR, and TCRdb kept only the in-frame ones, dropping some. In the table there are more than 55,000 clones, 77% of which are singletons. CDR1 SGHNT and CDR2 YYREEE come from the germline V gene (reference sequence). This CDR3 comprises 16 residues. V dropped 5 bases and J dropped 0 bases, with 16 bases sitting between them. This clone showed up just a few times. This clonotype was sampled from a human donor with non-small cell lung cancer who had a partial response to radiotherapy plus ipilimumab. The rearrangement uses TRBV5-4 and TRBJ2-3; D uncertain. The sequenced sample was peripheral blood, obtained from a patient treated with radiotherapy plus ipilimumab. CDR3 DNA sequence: TGTGCCAGCAGTTCTGGCGGCCCCGCTAGCACAGATACGCAGTATTTT. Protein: CASSSGGPASTDTQYF.